Shown below are 18 T cell receptor beta chains from a single sample sequenced in a study of T cell repertoires in cytomegalovirus infection. Their antigen targets remain unknown. One entry per CDR3 protein results from TCRdb running MiXCR on the reads. Among about half a million distinct CDR3 sequences listed, roughly a third were seen once. Sequenced here: cultured PBMCs, sampled from culture after CMV antigen stimulation. The source of these receptors is a human donor in good health (CMV status not recorded). Some clones in this sample may be carry-over from other donors' samples.

V is TRBV20-1 and J is TRBJ2-1; 7 bases are a match to TRBD1. Per the germline V gene, CDR1 is DFQATT and CDR2 is SNEGSKA (reference sequence). V shed 7 bases and J 2 bases; nucleotides not matched to a gene: 11. The length of the CDR3 is 15 residues. The CDR3 DNA sequence: TGCAGTGTTCGGACAGGCCAGGCTACCTACAATGAGCAGTTCTTC. It translates to CSVRTGQATYNEQFF.

J is TRBJ2-1 and V is TRBV6-1, with a weak D call TRBD2 (5 bases). V lost 0 bases to trimming and J lost 3 bases, with 18 bases between them. The CDR3 runs 18 residues. CDR1 is MNHNS and CDR2 is SASEGT in the germline V gene. The CDR3 DNA reads TGTGCCAGCAGTGAAGCGCGACTAAGTCGTCATAGCTACAATGAGCAGTTCTTC. This sequence encodes CASSEARLSRHSYNEQFF.

This clonotype has only a few counts. The chain joins TRBV28 to TRBJ1-1; D is possibly TRBD1 (5 bases). Germline V gene data show CDR1 as MDHEN and CDR2 as SYDVKM. CDR3 length equals 14 residues. V was trimmed by 7 bases and J by 3 bases, leaving 15 bases between them. CDR3 in amino acids: CASTGTLGDTEAFF. CDR3 nucleotide sequence: TGTGCCAGCACCGGGACTTTGGGGGACACTGAAGCTTTCTTT. Based on the CDR3 plus reference TRBV28 and TRBJ1-1, the full variable domain is DVKVTQSSRYLVKRTGEKVFLECVQDMDHENMFWYRQDPGLGLRLIYFSYDVKMKEKGDIPEGYSVSREKKERFSLILESASTNQTSMYLCASTGTLGDTEAFFGQGTRLTVV.

There are a few counts of this clonotype. The chain is built from TRBV24-1 and TRBJ1-2; possible D gene TRBD1, 6 bases. The CDR3 has 14 residues. The V end was cut by 4 bases, the J end by 6 bases, with 14 bases between. CDR1 and CDR2 from the germline V gene are KGHDR and SFDVKD. The CDR3 DNA is TGTGCCACCAGTGAAACGGACAGCAGCCATGGCTACACCTTC. Its translation: CATSETDSSHGYTF.

The chain employs TRBV7-2 and TRBJ2-5; D could derive from TRBD1 or TRBD2 (5 bases each). The CDR3 spans 15 residues. Trimming stripped 0 bases from V and 5 bases from J, with 13 bases between. CDR1 SGHTA and CDR2 FQGNSA come from the germline V gene. CDR3: CASSLARVQGETQYF. The DNA of the CDR3 is TGTGCCAGCAGCTTAGCGAGGGTGCAGGGTGAGACCCAGTACTTC.

V gene TRBV6-2 or TRBV6-3 combines with J gene TRBJ2-6; the match to TRBD1 covers 7 bases. In germline, CDR1 is MNHEY, CDR2 SVGEGT. CDR3 length equals 15 residues. V shed 6 bases, J shed 4 bases, and the junction held 6 bases outside the gene matches. Written as DNA, the CDR3 is TGTGCCAGCAGGCGTACAGGGGACGGGGCCAACGTCCTGACTTTC. It translates to CASRRTGDGANVLTF.

This clonotype has at least ten counts. This chain links TRBV7-2 with TRBJ2-1; 10 bases match TRBD2. J lost 6 bases, V lost 1 base, and 6 bases had no gene match. The germline gives CDR1 SGHTA, CDR2 FQGNSA. CDR3 length: 16 residues. CDR3 sequence: CASSLGGAGGVNEQFF. The DNA for the CDR3 is TGTGCCAGCAGCTTAGGGGGAGCGGGAGGGGTCAATGAGCAGTTCTTC.

This clonotype has a handful of counts. The rearrangement joins TRBV29-1 to TRBJ1-1; D might be TRBD1 (5 bases). Germline-derived CDR1 and CDR2 are SQVTM and ANQGSEA. V lost 7 bases and J lost 3, with 15 bases in between. This CDR3 contains 13 residues. CDR3 bases: TGCAGCGCTGTTGGACACGGATACACTGAAGCTTTCTTT. It translates to CSAVGHGYTEAFF.

Only a few counts were recorded for this clonotype. The chain links TRBV7-2 to TRBJ1-2; D gene uncertain. The germline CDR1 and CDR2 sequences are SGHTA and FQGNSA. The CDR3 totals 14 residues. V was cut by 4 bases and J by 1 base, with 10 bases left in between. CDR3 sequence (DNA): TGTGCCAGCAGCTATCGCAGCGTTAACTATGGCTACACCTTC. It yields the protein CASSYRSVNYGYTF. Supplemented by reference TRBV7-2 and TRBJ1-2, the full variable domain reads GAGVSQSPSNKVTEKGKDVELRCDPISGHTALYWYRQSLGQGLEFLIYFQGNSAPDKSGLPSDRFSAERTGGSVSTLTIQRTQQEDSAVYLCASSYRSVNYGYTFGSGTRLTVV.

This sequence joins TRBV6-6 and TRBJ2-1; D is unclear. Deletions cut 6 bases from V and 9 bases from J, with 18 bases between. The CDR3 has 14 residues. The germline V gene encodes CDR1 MNHNY and CDR2 SVGAGI (reference sequence). This CDR3 is CASRDRESRGEQFF. CDR3 DNA: TGTGCCAGCAGAGATAGAGAGTCCCGCGGTGAGCAGTTCTTC.

The chain combines TRBV7-2 with TRBJ1-5; D is ambiguous. CDR1 and CDR2 (germline): SGHTA, FQGNSA. Trimming stripped 5 bases from V and 10 bases from J, with 15 bases between. This CDR3 contains 13 residues. The CDR3 DNA follows: TGTGCCAGCAGCCCGACTAGGGCAGACCCCCAGCATTTT. It codes for CASSPTRADPQHF.

Turning to this clonotype: At one of its ends the junction is not consistent with the germline gene, which may arise from a read error. V usage is TRBV5-3 and J usage is TRBJ2-2; D call uncertain. TRBV5-3 is designated an ORF whose function remains uncertain. There are 16 residues in the CDR3. CDR3: CASSLPGTRNTGELFF. CDR3 DNA: TGTGCCAGCAGCTTACCGGGCACAAGGAACACCGGGGAGCTGTTTTTT.

V and J are TRBV12-3 or TRBV12-4 and TRBJ1-1; TRBD1 aligns across 9 bases. The V gene end was trimmed by 7 bases and the J gene end by 0 bases; junction bases not matched to a gene: 6. This CDR3 has 15 amino acids. The CDR3 DNA reads TGTGCCAGCAATCCGGGACAGGGATTGAACACTGAAGCTTTCTTT. Translating gives CASNPGQGLNTEAFF.

This clonotype was observed a few times. The rearrangement joins TRBV28 to TRBJ2-4; 7 bases are a match to TRBD2. Germline CDR1 reads MDHEN; CDR2 reads SYDVKM. The CDR3 extends over 15 amino acids. The V gene end was trimmed by 5 bases and the J gene end by 6 bases; junction bases not matched to a gene: 10. Here the CDR3 DNA reads TGTGCCAGCAGTACCTACGGGGTAGCGGGAAACATTCAGTACTTC. This translates into CASSTYGVAGNIQYF.

V is TRBV2 and J is TRBJ2-4; 8 bases are shared with TRBD1. With 6 bases clipped from V and 6 bases from J, the junction kept 16 bases outside the gene matches. Germline CDR1 and CDR2: SNHLY and FYNNEI. The CDR3 is made up of 17 amino acids. Here the CDR3 DNA reads TGTGCCAGCAGGGCCCCCGGGACAGGCCCACAGAGAAACATTCAGTACTTC. It codes for CASRAPGTGPQRNIQYF.

This clonotype showed up just once. The chain couples TRBV7-6 to TRBJ1-1, with 7 positions matching TRBD1. The V gene end was trimmed by 5 bases and the J gene end by 4 bases; junction bases not matched to a gene: 10. This CDR3 is built from 15 residues. Per germline, CDR1 SGHVS and CDR2 FNYEAQ. The chain's CDR3 is CASSRLQGLGTEAFF. The CDR3 DNA sequence: TGTGCCAGCAGCCGATTACAGGGGTTGGGCACTGAAGCTTTCTTT.

This clonotype was observed a handful of times. The V call is TRBV10-3, the J call TRBJ2-7, with D hard to call. Germline V gives CDR1 ENHRY, CDR2 SYGVKD. V lost 3 bases to trimming and J lost 7 bases, with 13 bases between them. CDR3 size: 13 residues. The CDR3 coding sequence is TGTGCCATCAGTGACCCAAGGGTGGGGGAGCAGTACGTC. This translates into CAISDPRVGEQYV.

The chain couples TRBV7-6 to TRBJ2-1, with D possibly matching TRBD1 (5 bases). The CDR3 runs 17 residues. CDR1 and CDR2 (germline): SGHVS, FNYEAQ. Trimming removed 4 bases at V and 1 base at J, with 17 bases between. The CDR3 sequence: CASSSLPGFRSYNEQFF. The CDR3, as DNA: TGTGCCAGCAGCTCCCTACCAGGGTTTAGATCCTACAATGAGCAGTTCTTC. The entire variable domain, with the rest obtained from reference TRBV7-6 and TRBJ2-1, is as follows: GAGVSQSPRYKVTKRGQDVALRCDPISGHVSLYWYRQALGQGPEFLTYFNYEAQQDKSGLPNDRFSAERPEGSISTLTIQRTEQRDSAMYRCASSSLPGFRSYNEQFFGPGTRLTVL.